This TCR beta chain was sequenced in a study of T-cell reconstitution after alpha-beta-depleted transplantation in children. Notes on the study in general: The origin of high day-60 TCRbeta diversity in some patients lay in surviving recipient T cells and thymic progenitors. From newly produced T cells came most of the T-cell counts and diversity one year after transplant.

Unique molecular identifiers were incorporated during preparation of the TCRbeta library. One entry per CDR3 protein results from TCRdb running MiXCR on the PCR reads. The data contain 480,000 or so distinct CDR3 sequences, roughly a tenth of them singletons. This clonotype showed up many times. What it binds is not known. The CDR3 runs to 13 residues. V was clipped by 8 bases and J by 3 bases, with 14 bases between them. Germline V gene sequence: CDR1 SGHTA, CDR2 FQGNSA. This chain links TRBV7-2 with TRBJ2-7; D might be TRBD2 (5 bases). This receptor was identified in a child aged 2-9 years with inherited bone marrow failure, due to receive a stem cell transplant. Sequenced material: PBMCs, taken before TCRalphabeta/CD19-depleted stem cell transplant. CDR3 nucleotides: TGTGCCAGCGGAAGGACGGGGAACTACGAGCAGTACTTC. As protein: CASGRTGNYEQYF.